This passage covers 21 T cell receptor beta chains from one sample sequenced in a study of shared clonotypes between healthy human individuals. Measured with immunoSEQ multiplex PCR; TCRdb has only the in-frame clones, and not every one. This table holds about 580,000 clones, 95% to 98% found once. The naive CD8 population came from CD45RO-negative cells selected for CCR7, without terminally differentiated effector memory CD45RA+ cells. Sequencing used naive CD8+ T cells sorted from blood. These receptors all come from a man aged 30-40 years in good health.

The rearrangement links TRBV28 to TRBJ1-2; D ambiguous. Trimming removed 3 bases from V and 7 bases from J, with 9 bases in between. Germline V gene data show CDR1 as MDHEN and CDR2 as SYDVKM. CDR3 length: 12 residues. The CDR3 loop reads CASSFRLGGYTF. The DNA for the CDR3 is TGTGCCAGCAGTTTTAGGCTGGGTGGCTACACCTTC.

This chain joins TRBV19 and TRBJ1-5; 7 nucleotides line up with TRBD1. Germline CDR1 LNHDA, CDR2 SQIVND (reference sequence). The CDR3 length is 14 residues. The junction had 8 bases not matched to a gene; V was cut back by 6 bases and J by 6 bases. The CDR3 loop reads CASSIGQATQPQHF. For the CDR3, the DNA is TGTGCCAGTAGCATCGGACAGGCCACTCAGCCCCAGCATTTT.

The V call is TRBV19, the J call TRBJ2-1, with D perhaps being TRBD1 or TRBD2 (5 bases each). The CDR3 is made up of 14 amino acids. Deletions cut 5 bases from V and 5 bases from J, with 13 bases between. CDR1 is LNHDA and CDR2 is SQIVND in the germline V gene (reference sequence). The CDR3 reads CASSSGPRHNEQFF. In nucleotides, the CDR3 is TGTGCCAGTAGTTCGGGACCCCGGCACAATGAGCAGTTCTTC. Full variable domain (missing parts from reference TRBV19 and TRBJ2-1): DGGITQSPKYLFRKEGQNVTLSCEQNLNHDAMYWYRQDPGQGLRLIYYSQIVNDFQKGDIAEGYSVSREKKESFPLTVTSAQKNPTAFYLCASSSGPRHNEQFFGPGTRLTVL.

The chain combines TRBV6-5 with TRBJ2-5; possible D gene TRBD2, 6 bases. The CDR3 contains 15 residues. V was pared by 0 bases and J by 2 bases, with 10 bases between. Looked up from germline, CDR1 is MNHEY and CDR2 is SVGAGI. CDR3: CASSYSLTRQETQYF. DNA for the CDR3: TGTGCCAGCAGTTACTCGTTGACTAGACAAGAGACCCAGTACTTC.

The chain links TRBV6-5 to TRBJ2-7, with a tentative D call TRBD1 (6 bases). The germline V gene has CDR1 MNHEY and CDR2 SVGAGI. Deletions cut 7 bases from V and 3 bases from J, with 19 bases between. This CDR3 contains 15 residues. The CDR3 DNA sequence: TGTGCCAGCACCCTAACAGGGTCAGGGTTCTACGAGCAGTACTTC. This sequence encodes CASTLTGSGFYEQYF.

The gene calls are TRBV5-4 and TRBJ2-7, with 8 bases fitting TRBD1. Germline V CDR1 and CDR2: SGHNT, YYREEE (reference sequence). V was pared by 3 bases and J by 2 bases, with 4 bases of the junction left unmatched. The CDR3 extends over 14 amino acids. CDR3 nucleotides: TGTGCCAGCAGCTCGTGGGACAGGACCTACGAGCAGTACTTC. The encoded protein is CASSSWDRTYEQYF.

The rearrangement links TRBV2 to TRBJ1-5, with a possible D match to TRBD1 (5 bases). Trimming removed 4 bases from V and 5 bases from J, with 15 bases in between. The CDR3 covers 15 residues. Germline CDR1 and CDR2: SNHLY and FYNNEI. The CDR3 DNA follows: TGTGCCAGCAGTGCATCGGGGGGAGGGTATCAGCCCCAGCATTTT. It is translated as CASSASGGGYQPQHF. Using reference TRBV2 and TRBJ1-5 for the parts outside the CDR3, the full variable domain is EPEVTQTPSHQVTQMGQEVILRCVPISNHLYFYWYRQILGQKVEFLVSFYNNEISEKSEIFDDQFSVERPDGSNFTLKIRSTKLEDSAMYFCASSASGGGYQPQHFGDGTRLSIL.

The J gene is TRBJ1-1, the V gene TRBV29-1; the D is unclear. Between the trimmed V and J ends, which lost 6 bases and 0 bases, there was a span of 11 bases. Germline loops: CDR1 SQVTM, CDR2 ANQGSEA. The CDR3 totals 13 residues. The CDR3 is CSVVKVVNTEAFF. DNA for the CDR3: TGCAGCGTAGTAAAAGTGGTGAACACTGAAGCTTTCTTT.

The J gene is TRBJ2-5, the V gene TRBV9, with TRBD1 matching over 7 bases. Per germline, CDR1 SGDLS and CDR2 YYNGEE. Trimming at V came to 1 base and at J to 4 bases, leaving 13 bases not matched to a gene. The CDR3 totals 17 residues. The CDR3, as DNA: TGTGCCAGCAGCGTAAATCTCGGGACAGCAGAGGCAGAGACCCAGTACTTC. Its protein is CASSVNLGTAEAETQYF.

The CDR3 protein is CASSLTGTGGASSEKLFF. The CDR3 DNA is TGTGCCAGCAGCTTGACCGGGACAGGGGGCGCGTCATCTGAAAAACTGTTTTTT. V is TRBV11-2 and J is TRBJ1-4; TRBD1 aligns across 12 bases. Trimming removed 3 bases from V and 7 bases from J; junction bases left unmatched: 12. Germline-derived CDR1 and CDR2 are SGHAT and FQNNGV. This CDR3 comprises 18 residues.

This clone was picked up one time. The chain carries TRBV28 and TRBJ2-1; possible D gene TRBD2, 5 bases. Trimming removed 5 bases at V and 6 bases at J, with 17 bases between. The CDR3 sequence is 15 residues long. CDR1 is MDHEN and CDR2 is SYDVKM in the germline V gene. In nucleotides, the CDR3 is TGTGCCAGCAGTAACGGGATCCTCTTAGCCAATGAGCAGTTCTTC. It yields the protein CASSNGILLANEQFF.

The rearrangement joins TRBV9 to TRBJ2-7; 13 bases agree with TRBD2. V lost 3 bases to trimming and J lost 6 bases; unmatched junction nucleotides: 6. CDR3 length equals 15 residues. Germline CDR1 SGDLS, CDR2 YYNGEE. This CDR3 is CASSATSGRAVEQYF. In DNA form, the CDR3 reads TGTGCCAGCAGCGCTACTAGCGGGAGGGCCGTCGAGCAGTACTTC.

This clone was seen a single time. V and J are TRBV11-2 and TRBJ2-2; TRBD2 matches at 10 bases. The CDR3 contains 15 residues. V dropped 3 bases and J dropped 5; count of bases not matched to a gene: 3. Per germline, CDR1 SGHAT and CDR2 FQNNGV. The CDR3 DNA reads as TGTGCCAGCAGCTTCGGGGGACTAGCGACCGGGGAGCTGTTTTTT. It is translated as CASSFGGLATGELFF.

This clone was counted between two and nine times. Other DNA sequences within the sample encode an identical CDR3. The chain joins TRBV29-1 to TRBJ2-5, with D hard to call. Germline V lookup: CDR1 SQVTM, CDR2 ANQGSEA. Trimming removed 0 bases at V and 4 bases at J, with 6 bases between. This CDR3 has 12 residues. The CDR3 DNA follows: TGCAGCGTTGAAGATCTTGGAGAGACCCAGTACTTC. Translating gives CSVEDLGETQYF.

This chain links TRBV4-3 with TRBJ2-1, with D hard to call. Germline CDR1 reads LGHNA; CDR2 reads YSLEER. V lost 2 bases and J 3 bases, leaving 8 bases between the germline ends. The length of the CDR3 is 14 residues. CDR3 sequence (DNA): TGCGCCAGCAGCCAATCAGCCAGCTACAATGAGCAGTTCTTC. Its protein is CASSQSASYNEQFF.

The chain joins TRBV9 to TRBJ1-1; 7 nucleotides match TRBD1. Germline V gene data show CDR1 as SGDLS and CDR2 as YYNGEE. Losses at the gene ends were 3 bases for V and 10 bases for J; bases not matched to a gene: 6. This CDR3 contains 12 residues. Written as DNA, the CDR3 is TGTGCCAGCAGCGCGTCCGGGACAGCAGCTTTCTTT. Its protein product is CASSASGTAAFF.

The CDR3 loop reads CASSLGNEQYF. The DNA for the CDR3 is TGTGCCAGCAGCTTAGGAAACGAGCAGTACTTC. The chain carries TRBV13 and TRBJ2-7; D not resolved. Germline V gene sequence: CDR1 PRHDT, CDR2 FYEKMQ (reference sequence). Trimming cost V 0 bases and J 5 bases, with 2 bases left between them. The CDR3 covers 11 residues.

This clone came up once. The V and J genes are TRBV25-1 and TRBJ1-2; perhaps TRBD1 as D (5 bases). Trimming shortened V by 6 bases and J by 5 bases, and 16 bases separated the two germline ends. CDR3 size: 14 residues. Germline V gene data show CDR1 as MGHDK and CDR2 as SYGVNS. The CDR3 reads CASSSGAERYGYTF. The DNA for the CDR3 is TGTGCCAGCAGCTCCGGGGCCGAGCGTTATGGCTACACCTTC.

The rearrangement links TRBV6-5 to TRBJ1-5; 9 nucleotides match TRBD1. J was trimmed by 2 bases and V by 5 bases; bases with no gene match: 1. There are 14 residues in the CDR3. The germline CDR1 and CDR2 sequences are MNHEY and SVGAGI. The CDR3 DNA reads TGTGCCAGCAGTACAGGGGGCCGCAATCAGCCCCAGCATTTT. Protein product: CASSTGGRNQPQHF.

The chain carries TRBV27 and TRBJ2-7; D might be TRBD2 (6 bases). CDR3 length equals 14 residues. CDR1 is MNHEY, CDR2 SMNVEV, per germline (reference sequence). The ends were cut back, 4 bases at V and 6 bases at J, with 16 bases in the middle. DNA for the CDR3: TGTGCCAGCAGTTCGGGACTGATCGGCCGCGAGCAGTACTTC. Translated, it gives CASSSGLIGREQYF.

Comments on this clone: Other nucleotide sequences in the sample specify the same CDR3. J is TRBJ2-3 and V is TRBV13, with 11 bases fitting TRBD2. The length of the CDR3 is 17 residues. The V segment lost 3 bases and the J segment 0 bases; nucleotides outside the gene matches: 5. Germline V gene sequence: CDR1 PRHDT, CDR2 FYEKMQ (reference sequence). The CDR3 protein is CASSFGTSGTSTDTQYF. DNA for the CDR3: TGTGCCAGCAGCTTCGGGACTAGCGGAACTAGCACAGATACGCAGTATTTT.